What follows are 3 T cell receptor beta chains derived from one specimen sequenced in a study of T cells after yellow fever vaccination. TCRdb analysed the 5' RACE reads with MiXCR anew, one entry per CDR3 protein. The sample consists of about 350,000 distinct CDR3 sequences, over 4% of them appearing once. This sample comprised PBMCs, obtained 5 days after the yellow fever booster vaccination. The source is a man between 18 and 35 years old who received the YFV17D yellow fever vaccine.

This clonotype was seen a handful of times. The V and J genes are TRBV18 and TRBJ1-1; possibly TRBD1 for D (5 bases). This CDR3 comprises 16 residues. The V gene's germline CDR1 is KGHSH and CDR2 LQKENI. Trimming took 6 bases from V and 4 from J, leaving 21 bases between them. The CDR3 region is CASSMLSGTGGTEAFF. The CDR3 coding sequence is TGTGCCAGCTCCATGTTAAGCGGGACGGGCGGCACTGAAGCTTTCTTT. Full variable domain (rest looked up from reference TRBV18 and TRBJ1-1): NAGVMQNPRHLVRRRGQEARLRCSPMKGHSHVYWYRQLPEEGLKFMVYLQKENIIDESGMPKERFSAEFPKEGPSILRIQQVVRGDSAAYFCASSMLSGTGGTEAFFGQGTRLTVV.

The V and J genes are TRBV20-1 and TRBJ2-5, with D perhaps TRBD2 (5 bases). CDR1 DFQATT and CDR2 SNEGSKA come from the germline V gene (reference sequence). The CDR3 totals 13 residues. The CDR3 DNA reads TGCAGCCTAGCTCCCCGCGTCCAAGAGACCCAGTACTTC. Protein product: CSLAPRVQETQYF.

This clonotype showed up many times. In DNA form, the CDR3 reads TGTGCCAGCAGCTCGCTAGCGGGGGTGGGGCAAGAGACCCAGTACTTC. Its translation: CASSSLAGVGQETQYF. The chain uses TRBV5-5 and TRBJ2-5, with 10 bases identical to TRBD2. The CDR3 totals 16 residues. V was pared by 3 bases and J by 2 bases, with 7 bases of the junction left unmatched. Germline V gene sequence: CDR1 SGHKS, CDR2 YYEKEE (reference sequence).